This T cell receptor beta chain is from a study of read filtering for tumor transcriptome and immune sequencing. Study-level information: Patients were approximately 18 male and some 13 female, mean age around 70 years, range about 47 to 85. R-ISS stage counts were eight or nine for I, about 15 for II, 6 or 7 for III. General study results and limits: The sorted CD138-negative fraction was a mixed bone marrow immune population, not purified T cells.

Bone marrow was sampled from every patient at the time of active disease. The V gene lost 0 bases and the J gene lost 3 bases, with 8 bases spanning the gap. The CDR3 sequence is 14 residues long. There are a few counts of this clonotype. The antigen remains unidentified. Molecular barcoded adaptors covering alpha/delta and beta/gamma chains were used on around 400 ng RNA. TCRdb reprocessed the reads via MiXCR and lists one record per CDR3 protein. The data show about 25,000 distinct CDR3 sequences, with approximately 23% seen just once and 40% to 55% held by the top ten. What was sequenced was a population of CD138-negative cells sorted from bone marrow. The rearrangement uses TRBV12-3 or TRBV12-4 and TRBJ1-1; D gene uncertain. This TCR was recovered from a donor older than 35 with multiple myeloma. The CDR3 loop reads CASSLAGKDTEAFF. In DNA form, the CDR3 reads TGTGCCAGCAGTTTAGCGGGGAAGGACACTGAAGCTTTCTTT.